The sequence of this TCR beta chain was determined in a study of cytomegalovirus exposure and HLA in healthy donors. Study results and limitations: When analyzed later, a missense DCLRE1C variant was found to be linked to TCR beta V- and J-gene trimming. Researchers counted approximately 160 TCR beta chains as cytomegalovirus-associated.

PCR amplification relied on 60 Vbeta primers (plus 13 Jbeta primers). The assay was immunoSEQ multiplex PCR, and TCRdb's table has in-frame clones only and misses some. Here the sample spans 150,000 to 200,000 clones, about four fifths being singletons. V shed 2 bases and J shed 5 bases, with 10 bases lying between them. The CDR3 has 14 residues. Germline V CDR1 and CDR2: SEHNR, FQNEAQ (reference sequence). Regarding this clone: Its antigen is still unknown.

The clonotype was recovered from a woman aged 18-35 years in good health and CMV-seronegative. V and J are TRBV7-9 and TRBJ2-1, with D uncertain. The sequencing sample was made of PBMCs. CDR3 in amino acids: CASSLLGQNNEQFF. CDR3 sequence (DNA): TGTGCCAGCAGCTTATTGGGCCAAAACAATGAGCAGTTCTTC.